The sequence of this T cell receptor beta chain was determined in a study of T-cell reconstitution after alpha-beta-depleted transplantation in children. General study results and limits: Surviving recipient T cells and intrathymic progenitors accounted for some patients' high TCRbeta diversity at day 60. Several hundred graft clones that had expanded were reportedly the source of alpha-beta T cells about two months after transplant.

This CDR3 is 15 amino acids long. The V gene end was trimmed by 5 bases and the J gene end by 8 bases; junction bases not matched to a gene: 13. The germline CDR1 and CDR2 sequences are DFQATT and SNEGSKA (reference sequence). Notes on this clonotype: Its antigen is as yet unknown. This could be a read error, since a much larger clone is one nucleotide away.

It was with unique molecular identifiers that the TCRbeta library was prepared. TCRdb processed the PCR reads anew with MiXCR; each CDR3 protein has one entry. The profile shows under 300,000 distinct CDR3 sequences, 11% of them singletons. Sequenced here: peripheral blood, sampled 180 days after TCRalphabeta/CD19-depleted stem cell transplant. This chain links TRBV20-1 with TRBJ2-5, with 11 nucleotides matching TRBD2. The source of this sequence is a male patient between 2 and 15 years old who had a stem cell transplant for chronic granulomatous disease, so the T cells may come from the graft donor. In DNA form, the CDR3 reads TGCAGTGCTCAGAGAATAGCGGGGGGGCGGGATACCCAGTACTTC. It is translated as CSAQRIAGGRDTQYF.